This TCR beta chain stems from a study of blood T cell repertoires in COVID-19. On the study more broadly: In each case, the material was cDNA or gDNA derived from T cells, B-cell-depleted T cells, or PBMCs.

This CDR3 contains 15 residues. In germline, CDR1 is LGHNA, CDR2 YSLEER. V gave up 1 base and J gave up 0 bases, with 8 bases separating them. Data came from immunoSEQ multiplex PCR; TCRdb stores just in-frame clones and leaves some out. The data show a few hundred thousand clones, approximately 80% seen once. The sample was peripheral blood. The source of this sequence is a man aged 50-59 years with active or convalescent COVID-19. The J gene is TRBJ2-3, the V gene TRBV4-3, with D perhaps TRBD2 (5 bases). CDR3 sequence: CASSQGLPSTDTQYF. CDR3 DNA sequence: TGCGCCAGCAGCCAAGGACTACCGAGCACAGATACGCAGTATTTT.